This is a list of T cell receptor beta chains from one sample in a study of cytomegalovirus exposure and HLA in healthy donors. This table comes from immunoSEQ multiplex PCR, and its TCRdb copy is limited to in-frame clones, with some not included. Of around 120,000 clones detected, over 85% appear once; the ten largest clones hold approximately 2%. The sample comprised PBMCs. All receptors derive from a woman younger than 30 in good health and CMV-seronegative. CDR3s include the opening cysteine and the closing phenylalanine or tryptophan. D genes are given only for firm matches. Only some rows state a clone size, as once, few, many or a class for expanded clones.

CDR3	DNA	size	D	V	J
CASSLGLNYEQYF	TGCGCCAGCAGCCTCGGACTTAACTACGAGCAGTACTTC	.	.	TRBV4-1	TRBJ2-7
CASRPGGARSTGELFF	TGTGCCAGCAGACCCGGGGGGGCTCGGAGCACCGGGGAGCTGTTTTTT	.	TRBD2	TRBV28	TRBJ2-2
CASSRQGNSNQPQHF	TGTGCCAGCAGTCGCCAGGGGAATAGCAATCAGCCCCAGCATTTT	.	.	TRBV2	TRBJ1-5
CAWSPQGAGGYTF	TGTGCCTGGAGCCCTCAGGGGGCTGGAGGCTACACCTTC	.	TRBD1	TRBV30	TRBJ1-2
CASSLEGTGGGIQYF	TGTGCCAGCAGCCTCGAAGGTACAGGGGGCGGCATTCAGTACTTC	.	TRBD1	TRBV13	TRBJ2-4
CASSQENRAGNAETQYF	TGTGCCAGCAGCCAAGAAAATCGTGCGGGAAATGCAGAGACCCAGTACTTC	.	.	TRBV4-2	TRBJ2-5
CASSDSTSGANTQYF	TGTGCCAGCAGTGACTCGACTAGCGGAGCCAATACGCAGTATTTT	medium-sized	TRBD2	TRBV6-4	TRBJ2-3
CASSLAYGGSSDTQYF	TGTGCCAGCAGCTTAGCATACGGGGGTAGCTCAGATACGCAGTATTTT	.	.	TRBV7-9	TRBJ2-3
CASSWLEGGGQYF	TGTGCCAGCAGTTGGTTGGAAGGGGGCGGGCAGTACTTC	.	TRBD1	TRBV2	TRBJ2-7
CASSLAGGGTGELFF	TGTGCCAGCAGCTTAGCGGGAGGCGGGACCGGGGAGCTGTTTTTT	.	.	TRBV7-9	TRBJ2-2
CASSRQGPGTEAFF	TGCGCCAGCAGCCGACAGGGGCCGGGGACTGAAGCTTTCTTT	.	TRBD1	TRBV5-1	TRBJ1-1
CASSLRRAVGETQYF	TGTGCCAGCAGTTTACGCAGGGCCGTCGGGGAGACCCAGTACTTC	.	.	TRBV28	TRBJ2-5
CASRTGGQPQHF	TGTGCCAGCAGGACGGGGGGTCAGCCCCAGCATTTT	.	.	TRBV28	TRBJ1-5
CASSLGLAGGSDTQYF	TGCGCCAGCAGCTTGGGACTAGCGGGGGGATCAGATACGCAGTATTTT	.	TRBD2	TRBV5-1	TRBJ2-3
CASSLGVGTEAFF	TGTGCCAGCAGTCTAGGGGTGGGCACTGAAGCTTTCTTT	once	.	TRBV27	TRBJ1-1
CASSGQGQHF	TGTGCCAGTAGTGGACAGGGTCAGCATTTT	.	TRBD1	TRBV19	TRBJ1-5
CASSQQGAGDQETQYF	TGTGCCAGTAGTCAACAGGGGGCAGGGGACCAAGAGACCCAGTACTTC	.	TRBD1	TRBV19	TRBJ2-5
CAISESTGQETQYF	TGTGCCATCAGTGAGTCGACAGGCCAAGAGACCCAGTACTTC	.	.	TRBV10-3	TRBJ2-5
CASSFQGRGYTF	TGTGCCAGCAGTTTTCAGGGAAGGGGCTACACCTTC	.	.	TRBV27	TRBJ1-2
CASSSAASGRGDSFF	TGTGCCAGCAGTTCCGCGGCTAGCGGGAGGGGGGATAGCTTCTTC	.	TRBD2	TRBV28	TRBJ2-1
CASSLEVQPQHF	TGTGCCAGCAGTTTAGAGGTTCAGCCCCAGCATTTT	.	.	TRBV28	TRBJ1-5
CASSLALSGITYEQYF	TGTGCCAGCAGCTTAGCGCTAAGCGGGATTACCTACGAGCAGTACTTC	.	TRBD2	TRBV7-6	TRBJ2-7
CASSEQAHYGYTF	TGTGCCAGCAGCGAACAGGCACACTATGGCTACACCTTC	.	.	TRBV2	TRBJ1-2
CASSLGGGNQPQHF	TGTGCCAGCAGCTTGGGGGGTGGCAATCAGCCCCAGCATTTT	few	.	TRBV28	TRBJ1-5
CASRGGQGWTDTQYF	TGTGCCAGCAGGGGTGGGCAGGGGTGGACAGATACGCAGTATTTT	.	.	TRBV28	TRBJ2-3
CASSLELRRSYNEQFF	TGTGCCAGCAGCTTAGAACTGCGGCGCTCCTACAATGAGCAGTTCTTC	.	.	TRBV11-2	TRBJ2-1
CASSQGGVSGVYNEQFF	TGTGCCAGCAGCCAAGGGGGGGTTTCGGGAGTTTATAATGAGCAGTTCTTC	.	.	TRBV4-2	TRBJ2-1
CASSIGTFGELFF	TGTGCCAGCAGCATCGGGACATTCGGGGAGCTGTTTTTT	.	.	TRBV11-2	TRBJ2-2
CASREDRGYYNEQFF	TGTGCCAGCAGGGAGGACAGGGGTTATTACAATGAGCAGTTCTTC	.	TRBD1	TRBV6-1	TRBJ2-1
CAWRDRDRDNQPQHF	TGTGCCTGGAGGGACCGGGACAGGGACAATCAGCCCCAGCATTTT	.	TRBD1	TRBV30	TRBJ1-5
CASSVRGNNNEQYF	TGTGCCAGCAGCGTCCGCGGGAACAACAACGAGCAGTACTTC	.	.	TRBV9	TRBJ2-7
CASSPGGDRGLNSPLHF	TGTGCCAGCAGTCCTGGGGGGGACAGGGGGCTGAATTCACCCCTCCACTTT	.	TRBD1	TRBV13	TRBJ1-6
CASSQVAGSYNEQFF	TGTGCCAGCAGCCAAGTAGCGGGGTCATACAATGAGCAGTTCTTC	.	TRBD2	TRBV4-2	TRBJ2-1
CASSYEVYNEQFF	TGTGCCAGCAGTTACGAGGTCTACAATGAGCAGTTCTTC	.	.	TRBV6-6	TRBJ2-1
CASSSGRWPYEQYF	TGTGCCAGCAGCTCCGGCAGGTGGCCCTACGAGCAGTACTTC	.	.	TRBV5-8	TRBJ2-7
CASSQGQGPGYEQYF	TGCGCCAGCAGCCAAGGACAGGGCCCAGGGTACGAGCAGTACTTC	.	TRBD1	TRBV4-3	TRBJ2-7
CASRGTSGGSYEQYF	TGTGCCAGCAGAGGGACTAGCGGGGGGTCCTACGAGCAGTACTTC	.	TRBD2	TRBV7-6	TRBJ2-7
CASSLGTSNGYTF	TGTGCCAGCAGCTTAGGGACTTCCAATGGCTACACCTTC	.	.	TRBV7-2	TRBJ1-2
CASSLADTNTGELFF	TGTGCCAGCAGTTTAGCAGATACGAACACCGGGGAGCTGTTTTTT	.	.	TRBV28	TRBJ2-2
CASSLSGGAGEQYF	TGTGCCAGCAGCTTAAGCGGGGGGGCCGGCGAGCAGTACTTC	.	TRBD2	TRBV13	TRBJ2-7